Described below is a single T cell receptor (beta chain) sequence and its context. Antigen specificity is unknown. CDR3 length equals 15 residues. V gave up 3 bases and J gave up 1 base; unmatched junction bases: 4. CDR1 and CDR2 from the germline V gene are LGHNA and YNFKEQ. These data belong to a study of CD8+ T cells in alopecia areata. Study-wide background: Patients received oral tofacitinib, 5 to 10 mg twice daily, for moderate-to-severe alopecia areata. Study findings and constraints: Among patients, TCR sharing was less clear than in mice, a difference possibly due in part to HLA diversity in the patient population. Greater clonality was observed in lesional scalp samples, especially alopecia totalis/universalis, versus normal scalp.

Sequencing templates came from extracted RNA that was reverse transcribed into cDNA. Produced via immunoSEQ multiplex PCR; TCRdb's table is partial and in-frame only. The table records about 160,000 clones, less than 80% of them present only once. As for treatment: oral pan-JAK inhibitor, 5-10 mg twice daily. The sequence was obtained from a human donor with alopecia areata. V gene TRBV4-2 combines with J gene TRBJ1-1; TRBD1 matches 8 bases. The specimen comprised CD4+ T cells sorted from blood, sampled at week 24, from a patient treated with tofacitinib. This CDR3 is CASSHPDRENTEAFF. The CDR3 coding sequence is TGTGCCAGCAGCCACCCGGACAGGGAGAACACTGAAGCTTTCTTT.